This entry lists 3 T cell receptor beta chains sequenced from one sample in a study of T cells in Graves' hyperthyroidism and ophthalmopathy. TCR beta CDR3 regions were amplified from RNA. Carried out on the TCR CDR3, a first-round RT-PCR used the HTBI primer set. MiXCR was run by TCRdb on the multiplex PCR reads, yielding one entry per CDR3 protein. Of around 500,000 distinct CDR3 sequences in the sample, under 15% are singletons; the top ten hold around a sixth. The sequenced sample was blood. The receptors stem from a woman between 18 and 29 years old with Graves' hyperthyroidism.

The sample holds many counts of this clonotype. The chain joins TRBV5-1 to TRBJ1-4; D perhaps matches TRBD1 (6 bases). The V and J ends lost 0 bases and 4 bases respectively, with 10 bases between them. The CDR3 consists of 15 residues. Germline V gene data show CDR1 as SGHRS and CDR2 as YFSETQ. Written as DNA, the CDR3 is TGCGCCAGCAGCTTGGCCGGAGGGGGTAATGAAAAACTGTTTTTT. It yields the protein CASSLAGGGNEKLFF.

This clonotype was detected ten times or more. The V call is TRBV7-3, the J call TRBJ2-3; D ambiguous. The length of the CDR3 is 15 residues. CDR1 and CDR2 (germline): SGHTA, FQGTGA. V lost 2 bases and J lost 2, with 11 bases in between. In nucleotides, the CDR3 is TGTGCCAGCAGCTTACGTCACCGCGTCACAGATACGCAGTATTTT. Encoded protein: CASSLRHRVTDTQYF.

This clonotype was counted many times. This sequence joins TRBV10-3 and TRBJ2-1, with 7 bases that match TRBD1. CDR1 is ENHRY and CDR2 is SYGVKD in the germline V gene. V was pared by 6 bases and J by 2 bases, with 7 bases of the junction left unmatched. CDR3 length: 15 amino acids. CDR3 sequence: CAIRDAGGTYNEQFF. In DNA form, the CDR3 reads TGTGCCATCAGAGACGCAGGGGGTACCTACAATGAGCAGTTCTTC.